The 12 T cell receptor beta chains below come from one sample, sequenced in a study of vaccination and CD4 T cells after COVID-19 (dated by TCRdb to between 2020 and 2023). Libraries were built with PCR. Sequencing instrument: Illumina iSeq 100. DNA from cultured CD4+ T cells was subjected to TCR sequencing with the Oncomine TCR Beta short-read assay at the Johns Hopkins FTIC core. TCRdb handled the public reads itself, with Q25 trimming in fastp and clone calling in MiXCR, and kept productive beta chains. Each CDR3 protein gets just one entry, which takes the most common genes and DNA from the rows behind it. The sample yields approximately 15,000 distinct CDR3 sequences; roughly half were counted once. Of the sample, about 13% falls within the top ten clones. Sample treatment or condition, as interpreted from the label and publication: roughly 10-day PBMC culture with coronavirus spike peptide pools or control peptides (ViraFEST assay).

Which antigens these TCRs recognize remains unknown. The specimen was CD4+ T cells from blood, cultured in vitro. The receptor set was obtained from a human donor who had recovered from COVID-19.

This clonotype was seen only a few times. Here the CDR3 reads CASSLTGTLAFF. CDR3 in DNA: TGTGCCAGCAGCCTCACCGGGACACTCGCTTTCTTT. V gene TRBV7-9 combines with J gene TRBJ1-1, with TRBD1 as a possible D gene (6 bases). The CDR3 is 12 amino acids. Trimming pared 5 bases from V and 11 bases from J, leaving 15 bases between. Germline loops: CDR1 SEHNR, CDR2 FQNEAQ (reference sequence).

The genes are TRBV6-1 and TRBJ2-3; tentative D call: TRBD1 (6 bases). CDR1 and CDR2 (germline): MNHNS, SASEGT. This CDR3 comprises 13 residues. V was trimmed by 11 bases and J by 2 bases, leaving 14 bases between them. CDR3 in amino acids: CAARDTSTDTQYF. CDR3 nucleotides: TGTGCCGCCCGGGACACCTCCACAGATACGCAGTATTTT.

The V gene is TRBV7-2, the J gene TRBJ1-4; tentative D call: TRBD1 (6 bases). Trimming took 5 bases from V and 8 from J, leaving 18 bases between them. There are 15 residues in the CDR3. CDR1 and CDR2 (germline): SGHTA, FQGNSA. In DNA, the CDR3 is TGTGCCAGCAGCCTTGGGGGGCGCGGGGGAGAAAAACTGTTTTTT. Protein sequence: CASSLGGRGGEKLFF.

This clonotype is categorized as medium-sized. The chain uses TRBV30 and TRBJ2-7; D might be TRBD1 (7 bases). The CDR3 loop spans 15 amino acids. Germline V gives CDR1 GTSNPN, CDR2 SVGIG (reference sequence). Trimming pared 7 bases from V and 7 bases from J, leaving 26 bases between. The CDR3 region is CASTWAARGRLEQYF. DNA of the CDR3: TGTGCCTCCACCTGGGCCGCCAGGGGGAGGCTTGAGCAGTACTTC. The variable domain in full, completed from reference TRBV30 and TRBJ2-7, reads SQTIHQWPATLVQPVGSPLSLECTVEGTSNPNLYWYRQAAGRGLQLLFYSVGIGQISSEVPQNLSASRPQDRQFILSSKKLLLSDSGFYLCASTWAARGRLEQYFGPGTRLTVT.

The gene calls are TRBV30 and TRBJ2-7; TRBD2 aligns across 10 bases. The CDR3 is made up of 16 amino acids. Germline trimming cut 0 bases from V and 5 bases from J; bases unmatched to any gene: 10. Germline V CDR1 and CDR2: GTSNPN, SVGIG (reference sequence). The CDR3 DNA follows: TGTGCCTGGAGTGTACGCAGGACTAGCGGCGGCGACGAGCAGTACTTC. It encodes CAWSVRRTSGGDEQYF.

This clonotype occurred a few times. The chain couples TRBV2 to TRBJ1-1, with a possible D match to TRBD1 (6 bases). CDR3 size: 13 residues. V was shortened by 6 bases and J by 4 bases, with 12 bases between the two germline ends. Germline loops: CDR1 SNHLY, CDR2 FYNNEI. CDR3 in amino acids: CASRGRGGTEAFF. Written as DNA, the CDR3 is TGTGCCAGCAGAGGCAGGGGAGGCACTGAAGCTTTCTTT.

The DNA of the CDR3 is TGTGCCTGCGTATCCGGGACGAAAAGTCACGAGCAGTACTTC. It is translated as CACVSGTKSHEQYF. This chain uses TRBV30 with TRBJ2-7; D tentatively reads TRBD1 or TRBD2 (5 bases each). The V gene lost 6 bases and the J gene lost 5 bases, with 20 bases spanning the gap. The CDR3 has 14 amino acids. Germline V gene lookup returns CDR1 GTSNPN and CDR2 SVGIG (reference sequence).

This chain joins TRBV7-9 and TRBJ2-7; 9 nucleotides line up with TRBD2. Germline assignment: CDR1 SEHNR and CDR2 FQNEAQ (reference sequence). The CDR3 covers 14 residues. Trimming took 1 base from V and 3 from J; bases not matched to a gene: 1. DNA of the CDR3: TGTGCCAGCAGCTTAGGACTAGCGGACTACGAGCAGTACTTC. This gives the protein CASSLGLADYEQYF.

The chain links TRBV11-3 to TRBJ2-2; no clear D gene. CDR3 size: 16 residues. CDR1 SGHNT and CDR2 YENEEA come from the germline V gene. Trimming removed 5 bases at V and 3 bases at J, with 16 bases between. The DNA for the CDR3 is TGTGCCAGCAGCCCCGGGTCACGGGCGTACACCGGGGAGCTGTTTTTT. It is translated as CASSPGSRAYTGELFF.

The table lists this clonotype with a few counts. The V gene is TRBV7-6, the J gene TRBJ1-3; no clear D. V was cut by 6 bases and J by 1 base, with 13 bases left in between. This CDR3 is built from 15 residues. Germline V gene data show CDR1 as SGHVS and CDR2 as FNYEAQ. This CDR3 is CASSRHLGSGNTIYF. DNA of the CDR3: TGTGCCAGCAGTCGGCATTTGGGTTCTGGAAACACCATATATTTT.

This clonotype came up a few times. The chain recombines TRBV15 with TRBJ2-1; TRBD1 matches 8 bases. The V gene's germline CDR1 is LNHNV and CDR2 YYDKDF (reference sequence). CDR3 length: 15 residues. The V gene end was trimmed by 0 bases and the J gene end by 6 bases; junction bases not matched to a gene: 4. CDR3 loop: CATSRDGTGSNEQFF. CDR3 DNA sequence: TGTGCCACCAGCAGAGATGGGACAGGTAGCAATGAGCAGTTCTTC.

This clonotype came up a few times. This chain joins TRBV21-1 and TRBJ1-2. TRBV21-1 is a recognized pseudogene. The CDR3 length is 14 residues. The CDR3 loop reads CASSKDRRKYGYTF. The CDR3 DNA is TGTGCCAGCAGCAAAGACCGGCGAAAGTATGGCTACACCTTC.